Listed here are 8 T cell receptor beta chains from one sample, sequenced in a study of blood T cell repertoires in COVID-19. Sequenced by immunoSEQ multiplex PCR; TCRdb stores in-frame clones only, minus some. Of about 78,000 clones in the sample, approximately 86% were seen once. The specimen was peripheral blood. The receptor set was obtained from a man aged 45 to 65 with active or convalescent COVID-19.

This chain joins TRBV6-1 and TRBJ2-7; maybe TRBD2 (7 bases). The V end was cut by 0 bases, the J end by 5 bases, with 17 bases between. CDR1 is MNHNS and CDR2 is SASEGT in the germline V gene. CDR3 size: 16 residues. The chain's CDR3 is CASSEAGRGVSNEQYV. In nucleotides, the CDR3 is TGTGCCAGCAGTGAAGCGGGGAGGGGGGTTTCCAACGAGCAGTACGTC.

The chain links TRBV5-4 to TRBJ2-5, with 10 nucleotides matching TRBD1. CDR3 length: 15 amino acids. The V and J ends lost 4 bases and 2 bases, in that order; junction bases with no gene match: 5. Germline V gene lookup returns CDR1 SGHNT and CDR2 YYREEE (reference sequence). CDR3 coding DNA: TGTGCCAGCAGCCGGACAGGGGGGGGACAAGAGACCCAGTACTTC. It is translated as CASSRTGGGQETQYF.

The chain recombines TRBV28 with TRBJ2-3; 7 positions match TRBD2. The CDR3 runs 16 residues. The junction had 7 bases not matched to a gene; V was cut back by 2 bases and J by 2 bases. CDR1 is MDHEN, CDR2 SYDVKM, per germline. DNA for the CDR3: TGTGCCAGCAGTTTAGCGGCGCTAGCGGCCACAGATACGCAGTATTTT. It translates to CASSLAALAATDTQYF.

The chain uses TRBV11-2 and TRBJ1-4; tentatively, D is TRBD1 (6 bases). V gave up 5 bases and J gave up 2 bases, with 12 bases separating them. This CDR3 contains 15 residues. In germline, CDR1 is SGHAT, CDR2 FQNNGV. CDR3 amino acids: CASSHNRATNEKLFF. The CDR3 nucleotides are TGTGCCAGCAGCCACAACAGGGCTACTAATGAAAAACTGTTTTTT.

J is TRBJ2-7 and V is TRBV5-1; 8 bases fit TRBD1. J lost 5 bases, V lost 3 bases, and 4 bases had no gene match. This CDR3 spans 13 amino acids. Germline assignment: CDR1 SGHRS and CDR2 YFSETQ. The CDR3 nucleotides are TGCGCCAGCAGCTATGACAGGGGCCACGAGCAGTACGTC. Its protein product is CASSYDRGHEQYV.

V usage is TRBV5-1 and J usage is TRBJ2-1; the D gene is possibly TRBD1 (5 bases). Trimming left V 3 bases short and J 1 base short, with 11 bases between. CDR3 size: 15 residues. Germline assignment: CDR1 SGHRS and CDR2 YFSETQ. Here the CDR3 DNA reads TGCGCCAGCAGCTCGGTGGCAGGGTCCTACAATGAGCAGTTCTTC. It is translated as CASSSVAGSYNEQFF.

This chain's CDR3 is CASRGPVTGELFF. The DNA of the CDR3 is TGTGCCAGCAGGGGGCCGGTCACCGGGGAGCTGTTTTTT. The chain combines TRBV3-1 (or the pseudogene TRBV3-2) with TRBJ2-2, with D perhaps TRBD1 (5 bases). The CDR3 extends over 13 amino acids. Germline V lookup: CDR1 LGHDT, CDR2 YNNKEL (reference sequence). Deletions cut 6 bases from V and 4 bases from J, with 9 bases between.

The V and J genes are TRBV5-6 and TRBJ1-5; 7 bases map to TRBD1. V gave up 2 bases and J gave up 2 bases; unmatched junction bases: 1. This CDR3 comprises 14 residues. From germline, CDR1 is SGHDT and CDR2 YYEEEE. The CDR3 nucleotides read TGTGCCAGCAGCTTTGGACAGGGCAATCAGCCCCAGCATTTT. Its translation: CASSFGQGNQPQHF.